One and the same sample provided the 9 T cell receptor beta chains below, sequenced in a study of technical replicates of blood from several donors. Clones were sequenced by immunoSEQ multiplex PCR, and TCRdb holds only the in-frame ones, with some missing. The sample carries approximately 70,000 clones, around 95% recorded once. The specimen sequenced was T cells isolated from PBMCs. The source of these receptors is a human donor in good health.

This chain joins TRBV29-1 and TRBJ2-7; D possibly corresponds to TRBD1 (6 bases). This CDR3 comprises 14 residues. Germline CDR1 SQVTM, CDR2 ANQGSEA. The V and J ends lost 4 bases and 4 bases respectively, with 17 bases between them. This CDR3 is CSVVAATGSYEQYF. CDR3 in DNA: TGCAGCGTTGTAGCCGCGACAGGCTCGTACGAGCAGTACTTC.

J is TRBJ1-4 and V is TRBV4-1; D ambiguous. V was clipped by 3 bases and J by 3 bases, with 17 bases between them. CDR3 length: 17 amino acids. CDR1 MGHRA and CDR2 YSYEKL come from the germline V gene. The CDR3 loop reads CASSQLFLGVSNEKLFF. In DNA, the CDR3 is TGCGCCAGCAGCCAGTTGTTCCTGGGAGTGTCTAATGAAAAACTGTTTTTT.

The V gene is TRBV6-1, the J gene TRBJ1-6; D is uncertain. Germline assignment: CDR1 MNHNS and CDR2 SASEGT. The CDR3 contains 12 residues. V lost 7 bases to trimming and J lost 6 bases, with 7 bases between them. CDR3: CASTHGNSPLHF. CDR3 DNA: TGTGCCAGCACGCACGGTAATTCACCCCTCCACTTT.

The V gene is TRBV7-8, the J gene TRBJ2-7; 13 nucleotides match TRBD2. The CDR3 consists of 15 residues. The V segment lost 1 base and the J segment 5 bases; nucleotides outside the gene matches: 2. Germline V CDR1 and CDR2: SGHVS, FQNEAQ. The CDR3 region is CASSLEGLAGHEQYF. The CDR3 DNA is TGTGCCAGCAGCTTAGAGGGACTAGCGGGACACGAGCAGTACTTC.

The chain couples TRBV5-6 to TRBJ1-5; D unresolved. Trimming shortened V by 1 base and J by 7 bases, and 15 bases separated the two germline ends. Germline V gene sequence: CDR1 SGHDT, CDR2 YYEEEE. The CDR3 covers 15 residues. The CDR3: CASSLTEAGRQPQHF. The DNA for the CDR3 is TGTGCCAGCAGCTTGACGGAAGCGGGGAGGCAGCCCCAGCATTTT. The variable domain in full, with the rest retrieved from reference TRBV5-6 and TRBJ1-5, is DAGVTQSPTHLIKTRGQQVTLRCSPKSGHDTVSWYQQALGQGPQFIFQYYEEEERQRGNFPDRFSGHQFPNYSSELNVNALLLGDSALYLCASSLTEAGRQPQHFGDGTRLSIL.

The CDR3 reads CASSLIADYGYTF. Written as DNA, the CDR3 is TGTGCCAGCAGCTTAATAGCGGACTATGGCTACACCTTC. The chain is built from TRBV11-2 and TRBJ1-2; D is unclear. CDR3 length: 13 amino acids. CDR1 SGHAT and CDR2 FQNNGV come from the germline V gene. The ends were cut back, 2 bases at V and 3 bases at J, with 7 bases in the middle.

J is TRBJ2-7 and V is TRBV5-4, with TRBD2 identical over 8 bases. This CDR3 contains 15 residues. V lost 4 bases, J lost 3 bases, and 9 bases stayed unmatched. Germline-derived CDR1 and CDR2 are SGHNT and YYREEE (reference sequence). The CDR3 is CASSHGGAGGYEQYF. The DNA of the CDR3 is TGTGCCAGCAGCCACGGGGGGGCGGGGGGCTACGAGCAGTACTTC.

This sequence joins TRBV15 and TRBJ1-5, with 7 bases matching TRBD1. Trimming took 4 bases from V and 5 from J; bases not matched to a gene: 5. Per the germline V gene, CDR1 is LNHNV and CDR2 is YYDKDF (reference sequence). This CDR3 is built from 14 residues. DNA for the CDR3: TGTGCCACCAGCAAGGACAGGTTTCATCAGCCCCAGCATTTT. Amino acids: CATSKDRFHQPQHF.

This chain links TRBV27 with TRBJ1-5, with 8 bases lining up with TRBD1. V shed 3 bases and J 6 bases; nucleotides not matched to a gene: 10. This CDR3 spans 16 amino acids. CDR1 is MNHEY, CDR2 SMNVEV, per germline (reference sequence). The CDR3 reads CASSFNPPGGSQPQHF. The CDR3 DNA reads TGTGCCAGCAGTTTTAATCCCCCAGGGGGCAGTCAGCCCCAGCATTTT.